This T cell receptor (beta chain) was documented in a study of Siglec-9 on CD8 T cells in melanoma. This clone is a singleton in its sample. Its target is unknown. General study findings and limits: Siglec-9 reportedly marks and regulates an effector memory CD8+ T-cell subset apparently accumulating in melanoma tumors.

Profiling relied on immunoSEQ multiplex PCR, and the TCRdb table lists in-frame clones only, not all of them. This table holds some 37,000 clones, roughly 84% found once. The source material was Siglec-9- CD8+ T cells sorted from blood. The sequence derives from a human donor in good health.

CDR3 sequence (DNA): TGCGCCAGCAGCTTACGTCCCCCCCTAGCGGGAGACCACAATGAGCAGTTCTTC. Its protein is CASSLRPPLAGDHNEQFF. This chain joins TRBV5-1 and TRBJ2-1, with 10 bases lining up with TRBD2. This CDR3 spans 18 amino acids. V lost 2 bases and J lost 5; bases outside the gene matches: 13. The germline gives CDR1 SGHRS, CDR2 YFSETQ.